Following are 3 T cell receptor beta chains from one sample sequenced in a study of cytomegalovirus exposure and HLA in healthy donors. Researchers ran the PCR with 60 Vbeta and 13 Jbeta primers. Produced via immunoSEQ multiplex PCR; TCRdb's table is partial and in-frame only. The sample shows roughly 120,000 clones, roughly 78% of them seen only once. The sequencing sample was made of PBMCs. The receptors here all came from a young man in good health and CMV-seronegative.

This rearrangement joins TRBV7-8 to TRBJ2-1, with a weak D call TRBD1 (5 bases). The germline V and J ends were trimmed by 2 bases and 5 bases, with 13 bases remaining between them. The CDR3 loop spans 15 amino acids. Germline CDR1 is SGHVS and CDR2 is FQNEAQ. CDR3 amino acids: CASSLPPGYDNEQFF. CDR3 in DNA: TGTGCCAGCAGCTTACCTCCAGGGTACGACAATGAGCAGTTCTTC.

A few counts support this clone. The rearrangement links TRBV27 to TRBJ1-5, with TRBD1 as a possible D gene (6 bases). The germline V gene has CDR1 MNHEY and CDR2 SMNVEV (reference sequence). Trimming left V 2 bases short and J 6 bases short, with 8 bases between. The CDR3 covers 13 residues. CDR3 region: CASSLAGVQPQHF. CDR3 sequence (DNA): TGTGCCAGCAGTTTAGCAGGGGTTCAGCCCCAGCATTTT.

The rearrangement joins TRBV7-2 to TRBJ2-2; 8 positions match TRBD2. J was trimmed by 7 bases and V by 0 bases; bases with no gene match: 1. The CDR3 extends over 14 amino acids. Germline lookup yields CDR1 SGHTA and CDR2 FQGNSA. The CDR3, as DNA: TGTGCCAGCAGCTTAGCCGGGAGGGTCGGGGAGCTGTTTTTT. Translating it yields CASSLAGRVGELFF.